This TCR beta chain was recovered during a study of post-analysis software for immune sequencing data. Study-wide points: Five TRBV segments, including TRBV5-6, TRBV5-1 and TRBV20-1, were more frequent in patients than controls.

Trimming took 0 bases from V and 5 from J, leaving 7 bases between them. The germline CDR1 and CDR2 sequences are DFQATT and SNEGSKA (reference sequence). This CDR3 is 13 amino acids long. On this clonotype itself: The antigen is undetermined.

Presence of unique molecular identifiers characterized the TCR beta cDNA libraries. Each CDR3 protein is one row after TCRdb ran MiXCR on the PCR reads. The data contain over 700,000 distinct CDR3 sequences, approximately 30% of them singletons. What was sequenced was blood. The receptor was isolated from a girl between 5 and 17 years old with multiple sclerosis. The V and J genes are TRBV20-1 and TRBJ1-4; D is unclear. The CDR3 protein is CSARDARNEKLFF. The CDR3 nucleotides read TGCAGTGCTAGAGATGCCCGAAATGAAAAACTGTTTTTT.